The rows below give T cell receptor beta chains drawn from one sample of a study of blood T cell repertoires in COVID-19. Sequencing used immunoSEQ multiplex PCR; TCRdb keeps in-frame clones, though not all of them. There are fewer than 200,000 clones in the sample; under 85% occur only once, and roughly 12% lies in the top ten. Material for sequencing was PBMCs or T cells enriched from blood (not recorded which). The receptors stem from a man aged 45-60 years who had recovered from COVID-19. CDR3s include the opening cysteine and the closing phenylalanine or tryptophan. Fields, in order: J gene, V gene, clone size, D gene, CDR3 DNA, CDR3 protein. A D gene is named only where the DNA matches it firmly. Only some rows state a clone size, as once, few, many or a class for expanded clones.

j_call: TRBJ1-1; v_call: TRBV20-1; clone_size: once; d_call: TRBD1; cdr3_nt: TGCAGTGCCGACAGGGGAACTGAAGCTTTCTTT; cdr3_aa: CSADRGTEAFF
j_call: TRBJ1-6; v_call: TRBV6-4; clone_size: .; d_call: .; cdr3_nt: TGTGCCAGCAGCCGCTCCCCGGGTAACTCACCCCTCCACTTT; cdr3_aa: CASSRSPGNSPLHF
j_call: TRBJ1-2; v_call: TRBV5-4; clone_size: .; d_call: .; cdr3_nt: TGTGCCAGCAGCTGGGGGGTATTGGGTGGCTACACCTTC; cdr3_aa: CASSWGVLGGYTF
j_call: TRBJ2-7; v_call: TRBV23-1; clone_size: .; d_call: .; cdr3_nt: TGCGCCACCCCACAGGGAAACGAGCAGTACTTC; cdr3_aa: CATPQGNEQYF
j_call: TRBJ1-2; v_call: TRBV19; clone_size: .; d_call: .; cdr3_nt: TGTGCCAGTAGTCCCCGGGGGGCCTATGGCTACACCTTC; cdr3_aa: CASSPRGAYGYTF
j_call: TRBJ2-1; v_call: TRBV5-4; clone_size: .; d_call: .; cdr3_nt: TGTGCCAGCAGCGTCGCCTGGGGGGTCTACAATGAGCAGTTCTTC; cdr3_aa: CASSVAWGVYNEQFF
j_call: TRBJ2-2; v_call: TRBV5-4; clone_size: .; d_call: .; cdr3_nt: TGTGCCAGCAGCTTGGCAGCGAACACCGGGGAGCTGTTTTTT; cdr3_aa: CASSLAANTGELFF
j_call: TRBJ2-7; v_call: TRBV2; clone_size: .; d_call: TRBD2; cdr3_nt: TGTGCCAGCAGTAAGGGGACTAGCGGGGCCTACGAGCAGTACTTC; cdr3_aa: CASSKGTSGAYEQYF
j_call: TRBJ2-2; v_call: TRBV4-2; clone_size: .; d_call: .; cdr3_nt: TGTGCCAGCAGTCCAGGCAGGGCGAACACCGGGGAGCTGTTTTTT; cdr3_aa: CASSPGRANTGELFF
j_call: TRBJ2-3; v_call: TRBV5-4; clone_size: .; d_call: TRBD2; cdr3_nt: TGTGCCAGCAGCCCGGGGGGATATGGGGTCACAGATACGCAGTATTTT; cdr3_aa: CASSPGGYGVTDTQYF
j_call: TRBJ2-6; v_call: TRBV5-6; clone_size: few; d_call: .; cdr3_nt: TGTGCCAGCAGCTTGGTCGGCTTAGCCCAGCTCTCTGGGGCCAACGTCCTGACTTTC; cdr3_aa: CASSLVGLAQLSGANVLTF
j_call: TRBJ1-2; v_call: TRBV4-1; clone_size: .; d_call: TRBD1; cdr3_nt: TGCGCCAGCAGCAGGACAGGGGATGGCTACACCTTC; cdr3_aa: CASSRTGDGYTF
j_call: TRBJ1-5; v_call: TRBV28; clone_size: .; d_call: .; cdr3_nt: TGTGCCAGCTCAACCGGAGATAGCAATCAGCCCCAGCATTTT; cdr3_aa: CASSTGDSNQPQHF
j_call: TRBJ1-5; v_call: TRBV18; clone_size: once; d_call: .; cdr3_nt: TGTGCCAGCTCATACGGGACACCCGATAGCAATCAGCCCCAGCATTTT; cdr3_aa: CASSYGTPDSNQPQHF
j_call: TRBJ1-1; v_call: TRBV29-1; clone_size: .; d_call: TRBD1; cdr3_nt: TGCAGCGTGCTGACAGGGCCCACTGAAGCTTTCTTT; cdr3_aa: CSVLTGPTEAFF
j_call: TRBJ2-1; v_call: TRBV7-2; clone_size: few; d_call: TRBD2; cdr3_nt: TGTGCCAGCAGCGCAGGCGGGCGGGGGAATGAGCAGTTCTTC; cdr3_aa: CASSAGGRGNEQFF
j_call: TRBJ2-5; v_call: TRBV7-3; clone_size: .; d_call: .; cdr3_nt: TGTGCCAGCAGCTCGCTGGCGGGGGCGGGGGAGACCCAGTACTTC; cdr3_aa: CASSSLAGAGETQYF
j_call: TRBJ2-2; v_call: TRBV2; clone_size: .; d_call: TRBD1; cdr3_nt: TGTGCCAGCAAGGGACAGGGGGTCACCGGGGAGCTGTTTTTT; cdr3_aa: CASKGQGVTGELFF
j_call: TRBJ1-2; v_call: TRBV6-5; clone_size: .; d_call: .; cdr3_nt: TGTGCCAGCAGTTACGACCGGGGGGGGCGAGGCGGCTACACCTTC; cdr3_aa: CASSYDRGGRGGYTF
j_call: TRBJ1-2; v_call: TRBV7-2; clone_size: .; d_call: .; cdr3_nt: TGTGCCAGCAGTGTGGACAGCTACTATGGCTACACCTTC; cdr3_aa: CASSVDSYYGYTF
j_call: TRBJ1-5; v_call: TRBV7-2; clone_size: .; d_call: .; cdr3_nt: TGTGCCAGCAGCTTAAAACCAGGGAGGCAGCCCCAGCATTTT; cdr3_aa: CASSLKPGRQPQHF
j_call: TRBJ2-7; v_call: TRBV7-2; clone_size: .; d_call: TRBD1; cdr3_nt: TGTGCCAGCAGCTTAGCTTGGACAGGGGCCTACGAGCAGTACTTC; cdr3_aa: CASSLAWTGAYEQYF
j_call: TRBJ2-3; v_call: TRBV5-1; clone_size: .; d_call: TRBD2; cdr3_nt: TGCGCCAGCAGCTTGGAAGCGGGGGGCCTCACAGATACGCAGTATTTT; cdr3_aa: CASSLEAGGLTDTQYF
j_call: TRBJ2-1; v_call: TRBV28; clone_size: .; d_call: TRBD2; cdr3_nt: TGTGCCAGCAGTAGACTAGCGGGGGTAGCCTACAATGAGCAGTTCTTC; cdr3_aa: CASSRLAGVAYNEQFF
j_call: TRBJ2-7; v_call: TRBV27; clone_size: once; d_call: .; cdr3_nt: TGTGCCAGCAGTTCCCAGGTCCCATCCTACGAGCAGTACTTC; cdr3_aa: CASSSQVPSYEQYF
j_call: TRBJ2-7; v_call: TRBV5-1; clone_size: .; d_call: .; cdr3_nt: TGCGCCAGCAGCTTGGGAATAGCCAGGACTTACGAGCAGTACTTC; cdr3_aa: CASSLGIARTYEQYF
j_call: TRBJ1-4; v_call: TRBV7-9; clone_size: .; d_call: TRBD1; cdr3_nt: TGTGCCAGCAGGAGACAGGGGGATGAAAAACTGTTTTTT; cdr3_aa: CASRRQGDEKLFF
j_call: TRBJ2-5; v_call: TRBV4-1; clone_size: .; d_call: .; cdr3_nt: TGCGCCAGCAGCCAAGATAGGCGGACAGAAAGAAAAACTCAAGAGACCCAGTACTTC; cdr3_aa: CASSQDRRTERKTQETQYF
j_call: TRBJ2-2; v_call: TRBV4-3; clone_size: .; d_call: .; cdr3_nt: TGCGCCAGCAGCCAAGTTCGGGGTTTAGGGGAGCTGTTTTTT; cdr3_aa: CASSQVRGLGELFF
j_call: TRBJ1-5; v_call: TRBV7-9; clone_size: .; d_call: .; cdr3_nt: TGTGCCAGCAGCCCGCGATTCCCTCAGGGGTATTGCAATCAGCCCCAGCATTTT; cdr3_aa: CASSPRFPQGYCNQPQHF
j_call: TRBJ1-5; v_call: TRBV5-5; clone_size: .; d_call: .; cdr3_nt: TGTGCCAGCAGCTTTGGGGCAGCAAATAGCAATCAGCCCCAGCATTTT; cdr3_aa: CASSFGAANSNQPQHF
j_call: TRBJ1-2; v_call: TRBV6-2/TRBV6-3; clone_size: .; d_call: TRBD1; cdr3_nt: TGTGCCAGCAGTTACCCCAACCGACAGGGCGACGGCTACACCTTC; cdr3_aa: CASSYPNRQGDGYTF
j_call: TRBJ2-2; v_call: TRBV3-1/TRBV3-2; clone_size: few; d_call: .; cdr3_nt: TGTGCCAGCAGCCAAGGGGGCTACACCGGGGAGCTGTTTTTT; cdr3_aa: CASSQGGYTGELFF
j_call: TRBJ1-1; v_call: TRBV11-2; clone_size: .; d_call: .; cdr3_nt: TGTGCCAGCAGCTTAGAGTCGGGCACTGAAGCTTTCTTT; cdr3_aa: CASSLESGTEAFF
j_call: TRBJ2-5; v_call: TRBV29-1; clone_size: .; d_call: TRBD1; cdr3_nt: TGCAGCGTTGTCCGACAGGGGACGGAGACCCAGTACTTC; cdr3_aa: CSVVRQGTETQYF
j_call: TRBJ2-7; v_call: TRBV19; clone_size: .; d_call: TRBD2; cdr3_nt: TGTGCCAGTAGTACCACCACTAGCGGGATTAGCTCCTACGAGCAGTACTTC; cdr3_aa: CASSTTTSGISSYEQYF
j_call: TRBJ1-1; v_call: TRBV29-1; clone_size: .; d_call: .; cdr3_nt: TGCAGCGTAGCAGGATTGAACACTGAAGCTTTCTTT; cdr3_aa: CSVAGLNTEAFF
j_call: TRBJ2-3; v_call: TRBV3-1/TRBV3-2; clone_size: .; d_call: TRBD1; cdr3_nt: TGTGCCAGCAGCCCGACAGGGGTTTCAGATACGCAGTATTTT; cdr3_aa: CASSPTGVSDTQYF
j_call: TRBJ2-1; v_call: TRBV7-6; clone_size: .; d_call: .; cdr3_nt: TGTGCCAGCAGCCCTTTCCTAGCAGATCCATACAATGAGCAGTTCTTC; cdr3_aa: CASSPFLADPYNEQFF